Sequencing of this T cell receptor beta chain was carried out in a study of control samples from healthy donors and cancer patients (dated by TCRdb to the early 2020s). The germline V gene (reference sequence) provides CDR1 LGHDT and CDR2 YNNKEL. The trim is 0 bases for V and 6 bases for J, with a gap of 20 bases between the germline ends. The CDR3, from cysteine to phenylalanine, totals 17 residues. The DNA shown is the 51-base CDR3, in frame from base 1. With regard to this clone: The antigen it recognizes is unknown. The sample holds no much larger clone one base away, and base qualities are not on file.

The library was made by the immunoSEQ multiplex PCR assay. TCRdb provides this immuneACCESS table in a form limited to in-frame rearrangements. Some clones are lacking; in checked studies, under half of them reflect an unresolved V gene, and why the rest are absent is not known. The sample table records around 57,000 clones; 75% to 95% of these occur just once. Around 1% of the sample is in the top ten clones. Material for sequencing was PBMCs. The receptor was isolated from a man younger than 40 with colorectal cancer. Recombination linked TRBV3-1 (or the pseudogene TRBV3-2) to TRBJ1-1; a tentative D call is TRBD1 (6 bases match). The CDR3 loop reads CASSQERWGGISSEAFF. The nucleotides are TGTGCCAGCAGCCAAGAGAGATGGGGGGGCATCTCCTCTGAAGCTTTCTTT.